A single T cell receptor beta chain is shown here with its context. As yet, its antigen is unknown. One junction end does not reproduce the germline sequence, and a read error may be involved. The source of the sample is a study of tumor and adjacent non-tumor tissue in lung cancer. Across the whole study: The patients, around 9 men and roughly 5 women, were roughly 31 to 85 with stage I to III disease. On average, productive TCRbeta reads reached roughly 4.2 million per sample. Findings and caveats of the study: Tumor repertoires had a smaller top 100 clone share than normal lung.

The template was RNA from unsorted bulk tissue. Three rounds of nested PCR, following a modified ARM-PCR protocol, produced the TCRbeta library. One entry per CDR3 protein results from TCRdb running MiXCR on the multiplex PCR reads. The table lists about 80,000 distinct CDR3 sequences, about two thirds of them singletons. Germline V gene lookup returns CDR1 SGHAT and CDR2 FQNNGV. The CDR3 totals 12 residues. This clonotype was obtained from an older woman with non-small cell lung cancer. Material for sequencing was lung tumor tissue. The chain carries TRBV11-2 and TRBJ2-3; no firm D call. The CDR3 region has the DNA TGTGTCAGCACCCTATATGAAGATACGCAGTATTTT. Its translation: CVSTLYEDTQYF.